Each of the 9 T cell receptor beta chains below was sequenced from the same sample in a study of molecular identifiers for immune sequencing clone quantification. In TCRdb, the PCR reads were re-called with MiXCR into one record per CDR3 protein. The sample consists of approximately 550,000 distinct CDR3 sequences, over 20% of them appearing once. The specimen was naive CD8+ T cells from blood, with Jurkat cell RNA spiked in. This sample's subset: FACS-sorted CD8+CD4-CCR7+CD45RA+ naive T cells. The receptors derive from a human donor in good health. Some libraries in this study had Jurkat cell RNA spiked in.

Comments on this clonotype: Likely a read error: the CDR3 ends without its conserved phenylalanine or tryptophan. This sequence joins TRBV5-8 and TRBJ2-7; TRBD1 agrees at 7 bases. Germline V gene lookup returns CDR1 SGHTS and CDR2 YDEGEE. The CDR3 sequence is 13 residues long. J gave up 2 bases and V 3 bases, and 2 bases lay outside the gene matches. CDR3 residues: CASSSTGAYEQYL. Here the CDR3 DNA reads TGTGCCAGCAGCTCCACAGGGGCCTACGAGCAGTACCTC.

This clonotype has ten or more counts. The chain combines TRBV7-9 with TRBJ1-2; no clear D gene. This CDR3 has 14 amino acids. CDR1 and CDR2 from the germline V gene are SEHNR and FQNEAQ (reference sequence). V lost 2 bases, J lost 6 bases, and 13 bases lay in between. CDR3 nucleotide sequence: TGTGCCAGCAGCTTACCTGATATCGCTAATGGCTACACCTTC. It encodes CASSLPDIANGYTF.

In its sample, this clonotype was seen many times. The chain recombines TRBV7-9 with TRBJ2-3, with 10 bases fitting TRBD1. The CDR3 sequence is 18 residues long. V shed 5 bases and J 6 bases; nucleotides not matched to a gene: 17. The germline CDR1 and CDR2 sequences are SEHNR and FQNEAQ (reference sequence). The CDR3: CASSNVDSGTGVYDTQYF. For the CDR3, the DNA is TGTGCCAGCAGCAACGTCGACTCCGGGACAGGGGTTTATGATACGCAGTATTTT.

At least ten counts were recorded for this clonotype. The chain is built from TRBV20-1 and TRBJ2-7; TRBD1 matches at 7 bases. V was pared by 5 bases and J by 1 base, with 14 bases of the junction left unmatched. The CDR3 runs 16 residues. In germline, CDR1 is DFQATT, CDR2 SNEGSKA (reference sequence). The CDR3 protein is CSAGGQRPSRSYEQYF. The CDR3 region has the DNA TGCAGTGCTGGGGGACAGCGGCCGTCTCGATCCTACGAGCAGTACTTC.

Concerning this clonotype: This may be a read error, as it is one base from a much larger clone. The V call is TRBV7-9, the J call TRBJ1-5; 8 bases fit TRBD1. Germline V lookup: CDR1 SEHNR, CDR2 FQNEAQ (reference sequence). CDR3 length equals 16 residues. The CDR3 region has the DNA TGTGCCAGCAGCTTAGCGTTAGGACAGGGCCATCAGCCCCAGCGTTTT. Protein: CASSLALGQGHQPQRF.

J is TRBJ2-1 and V is TRBV6-2 or TRBV6-3, with 9 bases identical to TRBD2. The CDR3 runs 16 residues. Trimming at V came to 5 bases and at J to 2 bases, leaving 7 bases not matched to a gene. Germline V CDR1 and CDR2: MNHEY, SVGEGT. CDR3 sequence: CASSLTSGYPYNEQFF. The CDR3 DNA follows: TGTGCCAGCAGTCTGACTAGCGGTTACCCCTACAATGAGCAGTTCTTC.

The chain is built from TRBV7-2 and TRBJ2-7; 9 bases align to TRBD2. The J segment lost 6 bases and the V segment lost 2 bases, leaving 14 bases of the junction unmatched. In germline, CDR1 is SGHTA, CDR2 FQGNSA. The CDR3 totals 17 residues. The CDR3 is CASSLSASGAGLGEQYF. The CDR3 bases are TGTGCCAGCAGCTTAAGTGCTAGCGGGGCCGGACTAGGCGAGCAGTACTTC.

The chain combines TRBV5-4 with TRBJ2-7; no definite D call. CDR3 length: 12 amino acids. Germline assignment: CDR1 SGHNT and CDR2 YYREEE (reference sequence). Trimming took off 3 bases at V and 3 bases at J, with 7 bases between the two ends. The CDR3 protein is CASSYQNYEQYF. CDR3 bases: TGTGCCAGCAGCTACCAGAACTACGAGCAGTACTTC.

This clonotype came up a few times. The V gene is TRBV11-2, the J gene TRBJ2-7; D call uncertain. CDR1 and CDR2 from the germline V gene are SGHAT and FQNNGV. CDR3 length: 14 amino acids. The germline V and J ends were trimmed by 5 bases and 0 bases, with 11 bases remaining between them. The CDR3 DNA follows: TGTGCCAGCAGCCCTTGGTTTGGCTCCTACGAGCAGTACTTC. Translated: CASSPWFGSYEQYF.